This T cell receptor beta chain was identified during a study of T cell responses to AZD1222 COVID-19 vaccine. Study results and caveats: Receipt of two AZD1222 doses was followed by a rise in Spike-specific TCR breadth and depth. Clonal diversity was possibly underestimated, and the donors were mostly white British, with more females.

This CDR3 contains 10 residues. Germline CDR1 is SGHTA and CDR2 is FQGNSA. V was cut by 9 bases and J by 5 bases, with 5 bases left in between. This table comes from immunoSEQ multiplex PCR, and its TCRdb copy is limited to in-frame clones, with some not included. The sample records about 180,000 clones, more than 75% being singletons. Only one count was recorded for this clone. Its antigen is not known. This specimen consisted of peripheral blood, obtained 28 days after the second AZD1222 dose. V is TRBV7-2 and J is TRBJ2-1; D call uncertain. The TCR was taken from an adult who received the AZD1222 COVID-19 vaccine. CDR3 bases: TGTGCCAGGACTGACAATGAGCAGTTCTTC. Its protein is CARTDNEQFF.